Listed below are T cell receptor beta chains from one sample, sequenced in a study of preoperative IRX-2 immunotherapy in early breast cancer. Sequencing was performed with immunoSEQ multiplex PCR; in TCRdb, only in-frame clones are kept and a portion is missing. Of some 19,000 clones listed, 85% are singletons. The material sequenced was lymph node tissue, taken after IRX-2 immunotherapy. These receptors were taken from a human donor with breast cancer. CDR3s include the opening cysteine and the closing phenylalanine or tryptophan. D genes are given only for firm matches. Not every row has a clone size; where given, it reads once, few, many or a size class.

v_gene	abundance	d_gene	j_gene	CDR3aa
TRBV6-8	NA	TRBD2	TRBJ2-7	CAIRDSGRLGEQYF
TRBV6-8	NA	NA	TRBJ1-2	CASSDSGGRRGYTF
TRBV7-5	NA	NA	TRBJ2-7	CASSLIGTATYEQYF
TRBV19	NA	NA	TRBJ1-5	CASSTTGSGQPQHF
TRBV6-8	NA	NA	TRBJ2-7	CASSPTVGDSYEQYF
TRBV7-5	NA	NA	TRBJ2-7	CASSIHGTGLYEQYF
TRBV10-2	NA	NA	TRBJ2-3	CASSESTGGLWTQYF
TRBV7-6	NA	TRBD2	TRBJ2-3	CASSGIAGSTDTQYF
TRBV6-8	NA	TRBD1	TRBJ2-7	CATRDRGYEQYF
TRBV6-8	NA	TRBD1	TRBJ1-2	CASTPGQGAGRDYGYTF
TRBV6-8	NA	TRBD1	TRBJ1-5	CASCKQGIAGNQPQHF
TRBV6-8	NA	NA	TRBJ2-1	CASATDPNSASSYNEQFF
TRBV14	NA	TRBD1	TRBJ2-5	CASSQEGQGAWETQYF
TRBV6-8	NA	TRBD2	TRBJ2-5	CASSYRPAGGLETQYF
TRBV28	NA	NA	TRBJ2-6	CASSLDSSGANVLTF
TRBV6-7	NA	NA	TRBJ1-1	CASSGSIGTEAFF
TRBV11-3	NA	NA	TRBJ1-5	CASSTWWQVNQPQHF
TRBV28	NA	TRBD1	TRBJ2-3	CASSLTGPDTQYF
TRBV12-5	NA	TRBD1	TRBJ1-4	CASTRAGTGGEKLFF
TRBV15	NA	TRBD2	TRBJ2-3	CASSLAGTNTDTQYF
TRBV30	NA	TRBD1	TRBJ2-7	CAWNPGQGAYEQYF
TRBV4-1	once	NA	TRBJ1-1	CASSLEGVTEAFF
TRBV29-1	NA	TRBD1	TRBJ1-1	CSVEGGQGGTEAFF
TRBV6-4	NA	NA	TRBJ2-5	CASSSQEETQYF